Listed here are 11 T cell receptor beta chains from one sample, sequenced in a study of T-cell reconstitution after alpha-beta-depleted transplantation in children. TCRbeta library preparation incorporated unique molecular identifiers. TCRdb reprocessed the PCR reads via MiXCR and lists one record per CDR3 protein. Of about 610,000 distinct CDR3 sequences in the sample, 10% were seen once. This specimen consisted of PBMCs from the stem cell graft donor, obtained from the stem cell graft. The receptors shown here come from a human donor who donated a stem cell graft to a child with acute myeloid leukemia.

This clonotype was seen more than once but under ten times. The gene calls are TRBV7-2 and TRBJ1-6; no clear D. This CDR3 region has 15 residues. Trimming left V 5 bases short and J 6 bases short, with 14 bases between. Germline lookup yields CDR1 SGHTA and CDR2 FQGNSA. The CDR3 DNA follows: TGTGCCAGCAGCCCAGACGGGGTCCCTAATTCACCCCTCCACTTT. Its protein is CASSPDGVPNSPLHF. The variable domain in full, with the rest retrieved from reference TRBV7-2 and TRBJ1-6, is GAGVSQSPSNKVTEKGKDVELRCDPISGHTALYWYRQSLGQGLEFLIYFQGNSAPDKSGLPSDRFSAERTGGSVSTLTIQRTQQEDSAVYLCASSPDGVPNSPLHFGNGTRLTVT.

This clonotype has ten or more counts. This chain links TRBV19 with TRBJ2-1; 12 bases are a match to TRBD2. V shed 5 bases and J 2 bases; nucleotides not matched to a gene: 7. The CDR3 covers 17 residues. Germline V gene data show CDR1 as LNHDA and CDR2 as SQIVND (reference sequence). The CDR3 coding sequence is TGTGCCAGTAGTCCGACTAGCGGGAGTAATACCTACAATGAGCAGTTCTTC. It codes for CASSPTSGSNTYNEQFF.

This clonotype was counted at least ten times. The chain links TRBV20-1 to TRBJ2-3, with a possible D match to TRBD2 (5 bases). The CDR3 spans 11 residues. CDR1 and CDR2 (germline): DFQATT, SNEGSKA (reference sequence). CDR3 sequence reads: CSGLAPDTQYF. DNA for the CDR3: TGCAGCGGACTGGCGCCGGATACGCAGTATTTT.

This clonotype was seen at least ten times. The CDR3 loop reads CASRSGNQAYEQYF. For the CDR3, the DNA is TGCGCCAGCAGGTCAGGGAATCAAGCCTACGAGCAGTACTTC. This chain connects TRBV5-1 to TRBJ2-7, with TRBD1 as a possible D gene (5 bases). The CDR3 extends over 14 amino acids. CDR1 and CDR2 from the germline V gene are SGHRS and YFSETQ. V shed 5 bases and J shed 2 bases, with 14 bases lying between them.

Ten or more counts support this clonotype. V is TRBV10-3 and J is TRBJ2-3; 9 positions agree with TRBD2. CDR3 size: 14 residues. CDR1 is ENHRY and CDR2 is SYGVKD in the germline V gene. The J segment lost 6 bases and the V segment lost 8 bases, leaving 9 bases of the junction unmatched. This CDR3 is CAIASPSGDDTQYF. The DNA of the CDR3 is TGTGCCATCGCATCCCCTAGCGGGGACGATACGCAGTATTTT.

CDR3 loop: CAISPPGQGGGYTF. The CDR3 region has the DNA TGTGCCATCAGCCCGCCCGGACAGGGAGGAGGCTACACCTTC. J is TRBJ1-2 and V is TRBV10-3; 8 nucleotides agree with TRBD1. Trimming at V came to 6 bases and at J to 8 bases, leaving 11 bases not matched to a gene. The germline gives CDR1 ENHRY, CDR2 SYGVKD. This CDR3 has 14 amino acids.

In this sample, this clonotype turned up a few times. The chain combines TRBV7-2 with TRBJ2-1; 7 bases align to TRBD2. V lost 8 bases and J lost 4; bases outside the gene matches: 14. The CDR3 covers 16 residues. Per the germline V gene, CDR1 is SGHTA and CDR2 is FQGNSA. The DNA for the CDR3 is TGTGCCAGCTGGGATTATGAGGGAGGGTTTTACAATGAGCAGTTCTTC. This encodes CASWDYEGGFYNEQFF.

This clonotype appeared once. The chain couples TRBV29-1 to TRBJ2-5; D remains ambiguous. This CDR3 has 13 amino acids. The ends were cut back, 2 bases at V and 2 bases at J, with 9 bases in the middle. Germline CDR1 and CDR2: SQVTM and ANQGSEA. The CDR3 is CSVERSTQETQYF. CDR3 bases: TGCAGCGTTGAAAGGAGTACGCAAGAGACCCAGTACTTC.

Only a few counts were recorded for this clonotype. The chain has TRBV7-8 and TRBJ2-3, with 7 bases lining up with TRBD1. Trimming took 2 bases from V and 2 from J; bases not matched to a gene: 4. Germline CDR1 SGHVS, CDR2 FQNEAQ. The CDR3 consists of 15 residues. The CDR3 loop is CASSLRDRNTDTQYF. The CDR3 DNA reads TGTGCCAGCAGCTTAAGGGACAGAAACACAGATACGCAGTATTTT.

The CDR3 DNA reads TGTGCCATCAAAGGAACGAAAGCGGGGTCCTACAATGAGCAGTTCTTC. This codes for CAIKGTKAGSYNEQFF. The chain joins TRBV10-3 to TRBJ2-1; 7 bases are shared with TRBD2. Germline V CDR1 and CDR2: ENHRY, SYGVKD. V lost 7 bases and J lost 1; bases outside the gene matches: 10. The CDR3 runs 16 residues.

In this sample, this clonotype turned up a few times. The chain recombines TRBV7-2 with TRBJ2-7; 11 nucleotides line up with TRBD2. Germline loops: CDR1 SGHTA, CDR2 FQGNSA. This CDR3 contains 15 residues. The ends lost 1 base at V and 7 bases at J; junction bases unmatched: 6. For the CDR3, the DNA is TGTGCCAGCAGCTTAGAGACTAGCGGGGTCGGAGAGCAGTACTTC. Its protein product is CASSLETSGVGEQYF.